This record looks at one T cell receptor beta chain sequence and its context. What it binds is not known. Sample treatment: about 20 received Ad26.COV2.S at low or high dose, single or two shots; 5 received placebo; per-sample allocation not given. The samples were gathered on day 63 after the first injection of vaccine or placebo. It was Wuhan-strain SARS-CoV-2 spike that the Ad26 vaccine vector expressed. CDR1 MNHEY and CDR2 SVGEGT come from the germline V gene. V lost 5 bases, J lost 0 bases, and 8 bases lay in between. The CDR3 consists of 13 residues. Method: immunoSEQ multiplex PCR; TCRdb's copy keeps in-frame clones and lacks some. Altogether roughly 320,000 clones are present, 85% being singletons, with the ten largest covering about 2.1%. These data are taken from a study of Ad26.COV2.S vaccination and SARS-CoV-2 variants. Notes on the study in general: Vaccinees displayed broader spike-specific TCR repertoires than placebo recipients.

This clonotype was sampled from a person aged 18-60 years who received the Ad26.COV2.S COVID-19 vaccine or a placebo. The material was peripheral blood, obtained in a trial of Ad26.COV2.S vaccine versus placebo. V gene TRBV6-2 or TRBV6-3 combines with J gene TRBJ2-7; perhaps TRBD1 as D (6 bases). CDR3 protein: CASSIQGSYEQYF. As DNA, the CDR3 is TGTGCCAGCAGTATACAGGGCTCCTACGAGCAGTACTTC.